This entry lists 5 T cell receptor beta chains sequenced from one sample in a study of Graves' ophthalmopathy and Graves' hyperthyroidism. RNA transcripts yielded amplified TCR beta CDR3 regions. RT-PCR in the first round used HTBI primers; a second-round multiplex PCR followed. TCRdb used MiXCR to reprocess the multiplex PCR reads, holding one entry per CDR3 protein. The data contain approximately 500,000 distinct CDR3 sequences, over 13% of them singletons. The material sequenced was blood. The receptor source for this set is a woman in her twenties or thirties with Graves' ophthalmopathy.

This chain connects TRBV10-3 to TRBJ2-5, with D possibly being TRBD2 (5 bases). CDR3 length equals 12 residues. Looked up from germline, CDR1 is ENHRY and CDR2 is SYGVKD. CDR3 sequence reads: CVIRGDQETQYF. CDR3 DNA: TGTGTCATACGGGGAGACCAAGAGACCCAGTACTTC.

The genes are TRBV5-6 and TRBJ2-2; D unresolved. This CDR3 comprises 15 residues. V was trimmed by 0 bases and J by 4 bases, leaving 10 bases between them. Germline values: CDR1 SGHDT, CDR2 YYEEEE. The CDR3, as DNA: TGTGCCAGCAGCTTGGAGGTCCTGGGCACCGGGGAGCTGTTTTTT. This encodes CASSLEVLGTGELFF.

This clonotype showed up just a few times. The chain combines TRBV5-5 with TRBJ2-5; possibly TRBD1 for D (7 bases). Trimming removed 4 bases from V and 5 bases from J, with 24 bases in between. The CDR3 consists of 17 residues. CDR1 is SGHKS and CDR2 is YYEKEE in the germline V gene (reference sequence). The CDR3 DNA follows: TGTGCCAGCAGCCCGGAGGGCAGGGGGTTTCTGTCGGAGACCCAGTACTTC. The encoded protein is CASSPEGRGFLSETQYF.

This clonotype showed up many times. V gene TRBV19 combines with J gene TRBJ2-4; D unresolved. V lost 3 bases and J 0 bases, leaving 6 bases between the germline ends. Germline V gene sequence: CDR1 LNHDA, CDR2 SQIVND (reference sequence). The CDR3 has 14 residues. DNA of the CDR3: TGTGCCAGTAGTATCGCGGTAGCCAAAAACATTCAGTACTTC. Amino acids: CASSIAVAKNIQYF.

This clonotype showed up many times. The rearrangement joins TRBV12-3 or TRBV12-4 to TRBJ1-5; D not resolved. The CDR3 has 15 residues. Trimming removed 3 bases at V and 2 bases at J, with 11 bases between. Here the CDR3 DNA reads TGTGCCAGCAGTTTTAACGGTCTTGGCAATCAGCCCCAGCATTTT. Encoded protein: CASSFNGLGNQPQHF.